The rows below give T cell receptor beta chains drawn from one sample of a study of blood T cells in healthy people across ages. TCRdb fed the 5' RACE reads into MiXCR, producing one record per CDR3 protein. The table includes 800,000 to 1,000,000 distinct CDR3 sequences, under 50% detected once. Sequenced input: blood. The receptors come from a man in his thirties or forties in good health. Each CDR3 is given without its conserved first and last residue.

V gene	J gene	CDR3 protein
TRBV7-9	TRBJ1-2	ASSPDTGQKST
TRBV29-1	TRBJ2-5	SGTGTVDETQY
TRBV6-1	TRBJ2-3	ASSGTGGSRSTDTQY
TRBV4-2	TRBJ2-5	ASSHDWGLAGRETQY
TRBV25-1	TRBJ2-2	ASSGAVANTGELF
TRBV2	TRBJ2-3	ASSEGLAGGIDTQY
TRBV6-6	TRBJ2-1	ASRDSGGYNEQF
TRBV20-1	TRBJ2-7	SAAQGSYEQY
TRBV20-1	TRBJ2-3	SARDWGRVETDTQY
TRBV7-2	TRBJ2-3	ASSVEWGQGGQY
TRBV25-1	TRBJ1-4	ASSGQGAVVEKLF
TRBV28	TRBJ2-7	ASSERGLGYYEQY
TRBV4-3	TRBJ1-3	ASSPTGGPKSAYSGNTIY
TRBV28	TRBJ2-7	ASSLNYGGTASYEQY
TRBV7-8	TRBJ2-1	ASSGLVYNEQF
TRBV9	TRBJ1-1	ASSTSGTENTEAF
TRBV2	TRBJ1-5	ASKDGGYQPQH
TRBV28	TRBJ2-1	ASSLNPTGAIGNEQF
TRBV2	TRBJ1-1	ASTDQGRTEAF